This TCR beta chain was recovered during a study of blood T cell repertoires in COVID-19. Study-wide background: From the United States, Italy and Spain came samples of acute and convalescent COVID-19. T cells, B-cell-depleted T cells, or PBMCs supplied cDNA or gDNA.

Germline V CDR1 and CDR2: SNHLY, FYNNEI. V lost 2 bases to trimming and J lost 7 bases, with 10 bases between them. The CDR3 runs 13 residues. Measured with immunoSEQ multiplex PCR; TCRdb has only the in-frame clones, and not every one. The repertoire holds some 190,000 clones, with approximately 84% as singletons. Material: peripheral blood. The receptor's source is a woman in her sixties or seventies with active or convalescent COVID-19. This chain uses TRBV2 with TRBJ2-3, with TRBD1 as a possible D gene (5 bases). CDR3 sequence: CASSEQGRNTQYF. The CDR3 DNA is TGTGCCAGCAGTGAACAGGGAAGGAATACGCAGTATTTT.